The rows below give T cell receptor beta chains drawn from one sample of a study of cytomegalovirus exposure and HLA in healthy donors. The data were produced by immunoSEQ multiplex PCR, yet TCRdb's version contains in-frame clones alone and is incomplete. The sample includes approximately 280,000 clones, around 87% seen only once; the top ten take 0.92%. What was sequenced was PBMCs. These receptors all come from a woman between 18 and 30 years old in good health and CMV-seronegative. Both conserved end residues are part of each CDR3. The order of the fields is J gene, V gene, D gene, CDR3 protein. A D gene is named only where the DNA matches it firmly.

TRBJ2-7	TRBV6-5	TRBD2	CASSPTSGKYEQYF
TRBJ1-4	TRBV7-2	TRBD1	CASSSRDRTNEKLFF
TRBJ2-5	TRBV9	NA	CASSPGEQETQYF
TRBJ2-4	TRBV15	NA	CATSSGGGAKNIQYF
TRBJ1-2	TRBV6-1	NA	CASSAGVYGYTF
TRBJ2-6	TRBV28	NA	CASRLGGNVLTF
TRBJ1-3	TRBV14	TRBD1	CASSPGTGGNTIYF
TRBJ1-2	TRBV30	NA	CAWTLGGFTNYGYTF
TRBJ2-5	TRBV13	TRBD2	CASSSGRLAGRETQYF
TRBJ2-5	TRBV7-3	TRBD2	CASSLGGRAGETQYF
TRBJ2-7	TRBV19	TRBD2	CASSLWGGPYEQYF
TRBJ2-1	TRBV7-9	TRBD2	CASSTYAGAGNEQFF
TRBJ2-7	TRBV5-1	TRBD2	CASRGPERLAGLYEQYF
TRBJ1-1	TRBV28	NA	CASSFQRGRTEAFF
TRBJ2-1	TRBV7-6	TRBD1	CASSLAGQGVFDEQFF
TRBJ2-7	TRBV6-1	NA	CASSFGDNSYEQYF
TRBJ2-7	TRBV18	TRBD1	CASSPGTGTVGYEQYF
TRBJ2-7	TRBV28	TRBD1	CASSPPGQLVQYF
TRBJ2-1	TRBV27	NA	CASSPGGPYNEQFF
TRBJ2-7	TRBV6-1	NA	CAIQGRYEQYF
TRBJ1-4	TRBV7-2	NA	CASSFQGGSEKLFF
TRBJ2-1	TRBV15	NA	CATSRDRGRNEQFF
TRBJ2-3	TRBV9	NA	CASSVAGTSTDTQYF
TRBJ1-4	TRBV7-6	NA	CASSLSSGSRDEKLFF
TRBJ1-4	TRBV28	TRBD1	CASSIWTGRGTNEKLFF
TRBJ1-5	TRBV18	NA	CASSKEQGSQPQHF
TRBJ2-2	TRBV28	NA	CAGLGGTGELFF
TRBJ2-1	TRBV19	NA	CASSMGRNEQFF
TRBJ1-2	TRBV28	NA	CASSGSGGALASYRHGYTF
TRBJ2-1	TRBV28	TRBD2	CASSFQLAVTYNEQFF
TRBJ2-7	TRBV5-4	NA	CASNAGPGVSYEQYF